This T cell receptor (beta chain) originates from a study of T cell responses to AZD1222 COVID-19 vaccine. Study-level results: Vaccine-related CD4 TCRs covered spike, predominating at 160-218 and 743-854. No day 14 peak samples; only post-peak repertoires were characterized.

TCRdb keeps only in-frame clones here, not all; method: immunoSEQ multiplex PCR. The sample records 110,000 to 150,000 clones, 88% being singletons. Worth noting for this clone: Its matching antigen is unknown.

The CDR3 has 15 amino acids. Trimming took 1 base from V and 0 from J, leaving 9 bases between them. Germline assignment: CDR1 SGHTS and CDR2 YDEGEE. The starting material was peripheral blood, obtained 28 days after the second AZD1222 dose. This chain uses TRBV5-8 with TRBJ2-3; a possible D gene is TRBD2 (6 bases). The sequence was obtained from an adult who received the AZD1222 COVID-19 vaccine. Here the CDR3 DNA reads TGTGCCAGCAGCTTGACTAGCTCTAGCACAGATACGCAGTATTTT. It is translated as CASSLTSSSTDTQYF.